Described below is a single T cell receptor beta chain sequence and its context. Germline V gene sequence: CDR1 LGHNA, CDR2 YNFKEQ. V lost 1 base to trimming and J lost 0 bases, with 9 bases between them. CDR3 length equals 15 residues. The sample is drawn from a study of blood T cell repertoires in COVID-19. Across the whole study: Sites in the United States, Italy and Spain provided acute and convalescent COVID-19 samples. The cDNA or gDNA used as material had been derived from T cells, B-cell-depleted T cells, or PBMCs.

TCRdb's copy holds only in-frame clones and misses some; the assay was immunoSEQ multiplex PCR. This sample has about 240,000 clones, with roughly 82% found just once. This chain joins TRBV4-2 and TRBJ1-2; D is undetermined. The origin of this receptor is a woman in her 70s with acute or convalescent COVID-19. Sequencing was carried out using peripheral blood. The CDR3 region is CASSQGTNSNYGYTF. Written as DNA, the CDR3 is TGTGCCAGCAGCCAAGGCACAAATTCTAACTATGGCTACACCTTC.